This T cell receptor beta chain came from a study of glioma-infiltrating T cells. Amplification of TCR alpha and beta CDR3 regions from RNA used iRepertoire nested multiplex PCR. TCRdb recomputed calls from the multiplex PCR reads with MiXCR, one row per CDR3 protein. The sample records about 190,000 distinct CDR3 sequences, 25% to 35% being singletons. There are many counts of this clonotype. Germline CDR1 reads SGHRS; CDR2 reads YFSETQ. The CDR3 length is 14 residues. V was trimmed by 0 bases and J by 3 bases, leaving 7 bases between them. Input material: glioma tissue, nonneoplastic brain tissue, or PBMCs (not recorded which). This sequence joins TRBV5-1 and TRBJ2-1, with D possibly being TRBD1 or TRBD2 (5 bases each). This clonotype was sampled from a human donor with low-grade glioma or glioblastoma, undergoing nonglioma brain surgery, or in good health (not recorded which). CDR3 sequence: CASSLGGIYNEQFF. The CDR3, as DNA: TGCGCCAGCAGCTTGGGGGGGATCTACAATGAGCAGTTCTTC.